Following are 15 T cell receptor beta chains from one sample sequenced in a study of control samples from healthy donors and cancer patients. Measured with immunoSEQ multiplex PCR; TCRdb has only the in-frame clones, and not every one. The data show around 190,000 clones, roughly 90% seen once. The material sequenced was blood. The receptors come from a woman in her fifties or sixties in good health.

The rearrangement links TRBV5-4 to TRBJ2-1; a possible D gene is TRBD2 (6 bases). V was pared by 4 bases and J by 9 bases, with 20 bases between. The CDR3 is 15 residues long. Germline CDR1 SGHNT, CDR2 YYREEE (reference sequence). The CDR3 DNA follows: TGTGCCAGCAGCCCACGAATCGCGGGAAGGATTGAGCAGTTCTTC. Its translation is CASSPRIAGRIEQFF.

The CDR3 here is CASSQDYTTRLFF. The CDR3 nucleotides are TGCGCCAGCAGCCAAGATTACACTACACGGCTGTTTTTT. The gene calls are TRBV4-1 and TRBJ2-2; D uncertain. The CDR3 runs to 13 residues. Per germline, CDR1 MGHRA and CDR2 YSYEKL. The ends were cut back, 0 bases at V and 13 bases at J, with 12 bases in the middle.

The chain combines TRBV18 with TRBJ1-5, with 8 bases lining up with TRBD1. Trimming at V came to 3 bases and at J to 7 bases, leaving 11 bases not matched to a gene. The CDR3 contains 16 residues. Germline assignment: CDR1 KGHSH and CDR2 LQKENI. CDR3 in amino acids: CASSPLAGGLGQPQHF. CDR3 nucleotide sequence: TGTGCCAGCTCACCGTTGGCAGGGGGCCTTGGACAGCCCCAGCATTTT.

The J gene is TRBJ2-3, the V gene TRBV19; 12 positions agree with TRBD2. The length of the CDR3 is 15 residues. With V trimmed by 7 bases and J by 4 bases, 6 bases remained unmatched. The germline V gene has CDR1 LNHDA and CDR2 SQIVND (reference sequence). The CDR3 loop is CASTASGGAPDTQYF. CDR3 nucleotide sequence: TGTGCCAGTACGGCTAGCGGGGGGGCTCCAGATACGCAGTATTTT.

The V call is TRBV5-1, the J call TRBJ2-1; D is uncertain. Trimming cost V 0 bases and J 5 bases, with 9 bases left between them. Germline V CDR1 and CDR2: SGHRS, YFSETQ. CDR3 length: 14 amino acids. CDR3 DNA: TGCGCCAGCAGCTTGGGGCCCCCAAACAATGAGCAGTTCTTC. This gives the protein CASSLGPPNNEQFF.

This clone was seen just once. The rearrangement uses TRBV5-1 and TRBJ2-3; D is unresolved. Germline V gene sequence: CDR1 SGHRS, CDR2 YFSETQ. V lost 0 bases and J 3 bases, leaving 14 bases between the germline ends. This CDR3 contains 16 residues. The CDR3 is CASSLGRTQATDTQYF. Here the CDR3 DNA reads TGCGCCAGCAGCTTGGGTAGGACCCAAGCGACAGATACGCAGTATTTT.

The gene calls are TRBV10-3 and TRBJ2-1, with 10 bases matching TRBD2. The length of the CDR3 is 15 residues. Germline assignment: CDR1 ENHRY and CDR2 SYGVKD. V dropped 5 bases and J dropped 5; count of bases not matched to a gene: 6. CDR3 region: CAISQLAGIHNEQFF. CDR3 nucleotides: TGTGCCATCAGTCAACTAGCGGGGATCCACAATGAGCAGTTCTTC.

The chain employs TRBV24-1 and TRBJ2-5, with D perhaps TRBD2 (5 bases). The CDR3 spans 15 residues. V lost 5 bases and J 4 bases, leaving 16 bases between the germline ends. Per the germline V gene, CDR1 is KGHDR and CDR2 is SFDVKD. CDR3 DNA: TGTGCCACCAGTGCGGGGTTGGGATTTCGAGAGACCCAGTACTTC. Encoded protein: CATSAGLGFRETQYF.

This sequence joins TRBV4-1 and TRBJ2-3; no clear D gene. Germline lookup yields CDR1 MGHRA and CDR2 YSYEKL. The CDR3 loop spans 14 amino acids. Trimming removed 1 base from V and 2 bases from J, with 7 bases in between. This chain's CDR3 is CASSQAAVTDTQYF. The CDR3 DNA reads TGCGCCAGCAGCCAAGCGGCCGTCACAGATACGCAGTATTTT.

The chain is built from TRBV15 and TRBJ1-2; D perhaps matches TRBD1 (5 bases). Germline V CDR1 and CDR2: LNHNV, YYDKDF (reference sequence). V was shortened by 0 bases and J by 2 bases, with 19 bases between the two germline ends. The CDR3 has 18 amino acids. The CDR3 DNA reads TGTGCCACCAGCAGAGATATCGGGGCGCAAGGATCCAACTATGGCTACACCTTC. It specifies CATSRDIGAQGSNYGYTF.

CDR3 loop: CASSLPGQGAYEQYF. The DNA of the CDR3 is TGTGCCAGCAGCCTGCCGGGACAGGGGGCCTACGAGCAGTACTTC. The rearrangement joins TRBV7-8 to TRBJ2-7, with 11 bases identical to TRBD1. Trimming took 5 bases from V and 2 from J; bases not matched to a gene: 5. Germline CDR1 SGHVS, CDR2 FQNEAQ. The CDR3 consists of 15 residues.

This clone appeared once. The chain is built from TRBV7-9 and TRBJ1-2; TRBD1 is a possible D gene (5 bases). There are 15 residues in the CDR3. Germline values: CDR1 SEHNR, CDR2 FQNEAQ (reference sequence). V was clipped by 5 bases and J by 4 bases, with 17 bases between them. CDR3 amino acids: CASSPRESGGYGYTF. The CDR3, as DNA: TGTGCCAGCAGCCCTAGAGAGAGTGGGGGCTATGGCTACACCTTC.

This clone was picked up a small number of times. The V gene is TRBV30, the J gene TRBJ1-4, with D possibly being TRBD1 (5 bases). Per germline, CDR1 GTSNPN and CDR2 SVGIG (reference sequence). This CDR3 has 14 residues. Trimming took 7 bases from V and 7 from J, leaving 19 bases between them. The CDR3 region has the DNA TGTGCCTCCACCCTTGGGGCTAGAGGTGAAAAACTGTTTTTT. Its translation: CASTLGARGEKLFF.

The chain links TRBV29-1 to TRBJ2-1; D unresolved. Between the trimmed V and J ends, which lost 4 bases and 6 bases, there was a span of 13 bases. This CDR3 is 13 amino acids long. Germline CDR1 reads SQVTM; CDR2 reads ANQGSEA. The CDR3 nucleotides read TGCAGCGTTGGTGAAGAGTGGGGCAATGAGCAGTTCTTC. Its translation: CSVGEEWGNEQFF.

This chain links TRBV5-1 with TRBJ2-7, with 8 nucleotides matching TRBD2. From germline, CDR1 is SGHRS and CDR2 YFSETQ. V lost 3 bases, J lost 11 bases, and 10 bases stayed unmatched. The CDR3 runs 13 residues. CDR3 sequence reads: CASSWGTSSEKYF. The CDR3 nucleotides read TGCGCCAGCAGCTGGGGGACTAGTAGCGAAAAGTACTTC.